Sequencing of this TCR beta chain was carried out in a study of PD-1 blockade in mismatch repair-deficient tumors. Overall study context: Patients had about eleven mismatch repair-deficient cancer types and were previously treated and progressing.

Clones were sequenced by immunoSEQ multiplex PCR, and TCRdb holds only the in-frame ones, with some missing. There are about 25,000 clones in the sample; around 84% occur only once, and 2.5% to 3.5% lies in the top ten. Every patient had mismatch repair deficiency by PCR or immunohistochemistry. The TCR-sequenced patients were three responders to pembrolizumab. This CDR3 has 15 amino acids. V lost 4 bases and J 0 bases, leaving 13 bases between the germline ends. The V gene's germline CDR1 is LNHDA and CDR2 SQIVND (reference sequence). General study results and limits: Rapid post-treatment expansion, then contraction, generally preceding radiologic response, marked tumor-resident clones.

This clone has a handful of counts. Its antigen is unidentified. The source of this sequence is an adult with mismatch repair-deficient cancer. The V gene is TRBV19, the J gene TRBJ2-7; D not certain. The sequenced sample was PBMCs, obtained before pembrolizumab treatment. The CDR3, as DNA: TGTGCCAGTAGTAAAGACTCCATGAGCTCCTACGAGCAGTACTTC. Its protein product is CASSKDSMSSYEQYF.